The following is a TCR beta chain sequence with its context. The data belong to a study of control samples from healthy donors and cancer patients. Measured with immunoSEQ multiplex PCR; TCRdb has only the in-frame clones, and not every one. The sample includes some 74,000 clones, about 95% of them seen just once. Per germline, CDR1 LNHDA and CDR2 SQIVND (reference sequence). This CDR3 has 17 amino acids. V was cut by 4 bases and J by 4 bases, with 22 bases left in between. This chain joins TRBV19 and TRBJ1-1, with D possibly matching TRBD1 (6 bases). The sequenced material came from blood. This sequence was found in a woman in her 30s in good health. CDR3 nucleotides: TGTGCCAGTAGTACTAAACTTTCGGGACATATCATCACTGAAGCTTTCTTT. Translated: CASSTKLSGHIITEAFF.